This TCR beta chain was profiled in a study of blood T cell repertoires in COVID-19. Turning to the study itself: Material from acute and convalescent COVID-19 was sourced from the United States, Italy and Spain. T cells, B-cell-depleted T cells, or PBMCs supplied cDNA or gDNA.

There are a few counts of this clone. Per the original methods: The authors estimated nucleated cell counts from reference gene primer amplification. Method: immunoSEQ multiplex PCR; TCRdb's copy keeps in-frame clones and lacks some. V and J calls and clone size come straight from that table; D and trimming were deduced from the DNA. The table lists under 300,000 clones, more than 70% of them singletons, with 2.1% in the top ten. V lost 0 bases, J lost 0 bases, and 3 bases stayed unmatched. Per the germline V gene, CDR1 is LGHNA and CDR2 is YSLEER. CDR3 length equals 16 residues. Sequenced material: peripheral blood. The sequence was obtained from a woman aged 40 to 50 who had recovered from COVID-19. The gene calls are TRBV4-3 and TRBJ2-7; TRBD1 agrees at 9 bases. The CDR3 nucleotides are TGCGCCAGCAGCCAAGACGGGACAGGGAGCTCCTACGAGCAGTACTTC. Its protein product is CASSQDGTGSSYEQYF.